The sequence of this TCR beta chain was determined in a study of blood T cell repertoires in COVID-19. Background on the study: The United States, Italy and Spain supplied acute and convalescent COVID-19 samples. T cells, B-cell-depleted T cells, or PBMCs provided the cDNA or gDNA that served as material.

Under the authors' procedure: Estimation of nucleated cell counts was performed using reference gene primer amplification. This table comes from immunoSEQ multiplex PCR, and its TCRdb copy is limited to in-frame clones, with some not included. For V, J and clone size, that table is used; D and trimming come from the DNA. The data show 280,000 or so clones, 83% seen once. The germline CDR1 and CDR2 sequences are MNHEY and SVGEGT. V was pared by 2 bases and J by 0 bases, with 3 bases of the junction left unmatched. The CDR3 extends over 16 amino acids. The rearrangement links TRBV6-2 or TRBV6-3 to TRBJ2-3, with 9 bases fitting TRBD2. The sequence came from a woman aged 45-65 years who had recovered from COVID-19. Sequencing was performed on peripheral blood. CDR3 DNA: TGTGCCAGCAGTTACGCCACTAGCGGGAGCACAGATACGCAGTATTTT. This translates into CASSYATSGSTDTQYF.